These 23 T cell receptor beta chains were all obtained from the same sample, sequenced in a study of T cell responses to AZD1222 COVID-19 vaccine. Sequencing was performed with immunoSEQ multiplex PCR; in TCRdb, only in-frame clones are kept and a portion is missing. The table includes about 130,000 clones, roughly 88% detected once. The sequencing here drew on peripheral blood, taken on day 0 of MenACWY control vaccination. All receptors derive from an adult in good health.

CDR3 amino acids: CASSGDYNEQFF. Here the CDR3 DNA reads TGTGCCAGCAGCGGAGACTACAATGAGCAGTTCTTC. The chain joins TRBV7-6 to TRBJ2-1; D gene ambiguous. CDR1 is SGHVS and CDR2 is FNYEAQ in the germline V gene. There are 12 residues in the CDR3. Trimming removed 5 bases from V and 3 bases from J, with 5 bases in between.

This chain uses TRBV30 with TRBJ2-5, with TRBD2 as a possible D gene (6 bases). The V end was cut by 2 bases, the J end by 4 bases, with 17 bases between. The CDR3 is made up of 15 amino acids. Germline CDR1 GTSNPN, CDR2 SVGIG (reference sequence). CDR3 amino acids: CAWSTGLTVGETQYF. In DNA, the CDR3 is TGTGCCTGGAGTACGGGACTCACTGTCGGAGAGACCCAGTACTTC.

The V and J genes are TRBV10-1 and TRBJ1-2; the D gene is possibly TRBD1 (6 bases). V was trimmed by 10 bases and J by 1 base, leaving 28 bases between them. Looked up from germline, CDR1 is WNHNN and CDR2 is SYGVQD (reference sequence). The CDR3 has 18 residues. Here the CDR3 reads CATPTGGTSAQYNYGYTF. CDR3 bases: TGCGCCACGCCCACGGGGGGGACATCCGCTCAGTATAACTATGGCTACACCTTC.

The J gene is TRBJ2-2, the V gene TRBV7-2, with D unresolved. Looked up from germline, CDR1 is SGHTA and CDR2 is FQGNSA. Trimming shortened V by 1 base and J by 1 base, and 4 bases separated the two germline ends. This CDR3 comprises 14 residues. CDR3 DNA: TGTGCCAGCAGCTTAGGGCTGAACACCGGGGAGCTGTTTTTT. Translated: CASSLGLNTGELFF.

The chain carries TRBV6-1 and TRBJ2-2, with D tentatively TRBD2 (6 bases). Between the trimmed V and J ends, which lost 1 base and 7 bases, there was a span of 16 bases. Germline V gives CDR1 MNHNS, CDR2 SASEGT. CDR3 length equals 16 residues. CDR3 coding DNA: TGTGCCAGCAGTGAAGTCCTAGCGTCTCAAGTCGGGGAGCTGTTTTTT. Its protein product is CASSEVLASQVGELFF.

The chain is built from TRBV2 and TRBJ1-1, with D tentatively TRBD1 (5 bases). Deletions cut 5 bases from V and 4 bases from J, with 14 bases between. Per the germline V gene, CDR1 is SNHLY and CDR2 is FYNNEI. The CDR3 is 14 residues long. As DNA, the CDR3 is TGTGCCAGCAGTAACGCTGGAGGGGCCACTGAAGCTTTCTTT. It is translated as CASSNAGGATEAFF.

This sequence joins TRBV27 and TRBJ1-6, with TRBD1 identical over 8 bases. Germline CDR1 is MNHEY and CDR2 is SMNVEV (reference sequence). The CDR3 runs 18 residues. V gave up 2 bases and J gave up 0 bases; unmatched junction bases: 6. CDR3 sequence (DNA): TGTGCCAGCAGTTTACCCCGGACAGGGAGCTCCTATAATTCACCCCTCCACTTT. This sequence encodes CASSLPRTGSSYNSPLHF.

As DNA, the CDR3 is TGTGCCAGCAGCCAATCCCTGACAGTCCGTTCGTTCTTC. Translating gives CASSQSLTVRSFF. The rearrangement links TRBV6-2 or TRBV6-3 to TRBJ2-1; D perhaps matches TRBD1 (5 bases). The V gene lost 6 bases and the J gene lost 15 bases, with 21 bases spanning the gap. Per the germline V gene, CDR1 is MNHEY and CDR2 is SVGEGT. The CDR3 has 13 residues.

The CDR3 bases are TGTGCCACCAGCAGAGCCAGGGAACATCAGCCCCAGCATTTT. As protein: CATSRAREHQPQHF. The V gene is TRBV15, the J gene TRBJ1-5; a weak D match, TRBD1 (5 bases). The germline V gene encodes CDR1 LNHNV and CDR2 YYDKDF (reference sequence). Between the trimmed V and J ends, which lost 1 base and 5 bases, there was a span of 9 bases. The CDR3 consists of 14 residues.

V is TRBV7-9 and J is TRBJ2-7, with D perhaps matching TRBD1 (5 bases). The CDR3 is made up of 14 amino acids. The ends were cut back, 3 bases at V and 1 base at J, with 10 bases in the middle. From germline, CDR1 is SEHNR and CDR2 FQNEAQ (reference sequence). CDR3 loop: CASSFGHRSYEQYF. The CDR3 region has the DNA TGTGCCAGCAGCTTTGGACACCGGTCCTACGAGCAGTACTTC.

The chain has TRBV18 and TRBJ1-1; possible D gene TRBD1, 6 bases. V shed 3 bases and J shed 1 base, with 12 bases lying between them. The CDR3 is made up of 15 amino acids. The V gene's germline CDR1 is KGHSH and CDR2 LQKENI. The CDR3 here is CASSPRQAKNTEAFF. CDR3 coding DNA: TGTGCCAGCTCACCTAGACAGGCCAAGAACACTGAAGCTTTCTTT.

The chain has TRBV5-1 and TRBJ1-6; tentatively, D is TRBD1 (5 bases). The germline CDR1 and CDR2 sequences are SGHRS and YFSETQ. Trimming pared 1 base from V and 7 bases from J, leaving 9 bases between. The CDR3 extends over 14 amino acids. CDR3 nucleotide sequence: TGCGCCAGCAGCTTGCAGGGTGAAAATTCACCCCTCCACTTT. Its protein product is CASSLQGENSPLHF.

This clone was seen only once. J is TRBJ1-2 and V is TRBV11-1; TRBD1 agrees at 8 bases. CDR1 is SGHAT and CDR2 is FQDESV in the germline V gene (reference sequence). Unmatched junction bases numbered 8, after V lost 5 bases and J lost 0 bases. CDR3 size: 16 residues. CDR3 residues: CASSGSGGRANYGYTF. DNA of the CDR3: TGTGCCAGCAGCGGCTCAGGGGGCCGAGCTAACTATGGCTACACCTTC.

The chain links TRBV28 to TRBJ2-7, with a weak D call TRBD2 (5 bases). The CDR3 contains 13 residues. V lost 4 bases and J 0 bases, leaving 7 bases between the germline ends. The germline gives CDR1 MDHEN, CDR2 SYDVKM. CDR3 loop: CASSYGSSYEQYF. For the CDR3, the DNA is TGTGCCAGCAGTTATGGGAGCTCCTACGAGCAGTACTTC.

The CDR3 spells CASSIQTTSGKTDTQYF. The CDR3 region has the DNA TGTGCCAGCAGTATCCAGACAACTAGCGGGAAAACAGATACGCAGTATTTT. This chain connects TRBV6-2 or TRBV6-3 to TRBJ2-3; TRBD2 agrees at 10 bases. Germline V lookup: CDR1 MNHEY, CDR2 SVGEGT. Trimming cost V 5 bases and J 3 bases; bases outside gene matches: 11. This CDR3 has 17 amino acids.

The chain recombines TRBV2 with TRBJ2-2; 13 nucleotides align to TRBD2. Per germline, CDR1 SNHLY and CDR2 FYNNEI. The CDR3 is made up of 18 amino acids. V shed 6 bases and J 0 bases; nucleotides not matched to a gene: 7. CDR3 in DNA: TGTGCCAGCAGGCGGAGACTAGCGGGAGGTTCGAACACCGGGGAGCTGTTTTTT. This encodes CASRRRLAGGSNTGELFF.

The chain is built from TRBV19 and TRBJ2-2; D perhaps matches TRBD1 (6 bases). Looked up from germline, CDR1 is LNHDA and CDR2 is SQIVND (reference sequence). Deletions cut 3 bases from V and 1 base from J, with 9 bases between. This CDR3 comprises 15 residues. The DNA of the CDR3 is TGTGCCAGTAGTATCGACAGGATGAACACCGGGGAGCTGTTTTTT. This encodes CASSIDRMNTGELFF.

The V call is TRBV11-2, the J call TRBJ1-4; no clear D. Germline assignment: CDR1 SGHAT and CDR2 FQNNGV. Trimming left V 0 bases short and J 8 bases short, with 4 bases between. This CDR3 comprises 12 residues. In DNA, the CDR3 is TGTGCCAGCAGCTTAGAGGAGGAAAAACTGTTTTTT. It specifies CASSLEEEKLFF.

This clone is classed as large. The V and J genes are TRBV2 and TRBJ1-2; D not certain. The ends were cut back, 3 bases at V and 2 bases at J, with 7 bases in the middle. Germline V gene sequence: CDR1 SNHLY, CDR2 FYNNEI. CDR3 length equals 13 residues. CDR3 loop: CASSEGLNYGYTF. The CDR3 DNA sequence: TGTGCCAGCAGTGAGGGTTTGAACTATGGCTACACCTTC.

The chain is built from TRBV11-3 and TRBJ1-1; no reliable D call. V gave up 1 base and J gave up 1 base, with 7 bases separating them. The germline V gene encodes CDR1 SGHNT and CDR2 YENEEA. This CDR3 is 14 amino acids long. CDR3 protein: CASSLGEQNTEAFF. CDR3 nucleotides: TGTGCCAGCAGCTTAGGAGAGCAGAACACTGAAGCTTTCTTT.

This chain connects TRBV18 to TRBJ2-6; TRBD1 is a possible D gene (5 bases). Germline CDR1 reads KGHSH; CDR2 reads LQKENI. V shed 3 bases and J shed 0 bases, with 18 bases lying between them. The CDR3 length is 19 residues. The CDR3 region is CASSPGLGAETSGANVLTF. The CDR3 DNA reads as TGTGCCAGCTCACCGGGTTTAGGGGCCGAGACCTCTGGGGCCAACGTCCTGACTTTC.

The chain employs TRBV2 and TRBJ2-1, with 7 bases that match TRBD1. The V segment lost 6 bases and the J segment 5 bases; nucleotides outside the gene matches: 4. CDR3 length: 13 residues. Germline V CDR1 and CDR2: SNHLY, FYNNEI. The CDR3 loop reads CASRVGQNNEQFF. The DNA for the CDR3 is TGTGCCAGCAGAGTGGGACAGAACAATGAGCAGTTCTTC.

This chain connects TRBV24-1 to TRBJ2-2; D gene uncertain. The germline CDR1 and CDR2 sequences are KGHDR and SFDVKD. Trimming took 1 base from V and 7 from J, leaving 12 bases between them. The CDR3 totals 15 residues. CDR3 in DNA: TGTGCCACCAGTGATTTTTTTTCGGGCGGCGGGGAGCTGTTTTTT. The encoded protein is CATSDFFSGGGELFF.